The entry below gives a single T cell receptor (beta chain) sequence along with its context. Its antigen is as yet unknown. MiXCR was run by TCRdb on the RACE reads, yielding one entry per CDR3 protein. The table lists 280,000 or so distinct CDR3 sequences, about 7.7% of them singletons, with 1.2% in the top ten. The sample belongs to a study of human T cells and chemical hapten exposure. The overall study: Patients, mostly women, had alopecia areata, alopecia totalis or alopecia universalis. Study-wide results and caveats: Against controls, expanded TCRs gave rise to significantly more large CDR3 similarity clusters.

The time point here: pre-sensitization, week 0. Treatment described: therapeutic diphenylcyclopropenone sensitization with weekly scalp DPC. The ends lost 3 bases at V and 3 bases at J; junction bases unmatched: 6. Germline CDR1 DFQATT, CDR2 SNEGSKA (reference sequence). The length of the CDR3 is 14 residues. This sequence joins TRBV20-1 and TRBJ2-7; the match to TRBD1 covers 9 bases. The source of this sequence is a man aged 18 to 30 with alopecia areata. Some clones in this sample may be carry-over from other donors' samples. This specimen was whole blood, taken in connection with sensitization to the hapten diphenylcyclopropenone (DPC). In DNA form, the CDR3 reads TGCAGTGCTAGGGGGGACAGGGCCATCTACGAGCAGTACTTC. Its protein product is CSARGDRAIYEQYF.